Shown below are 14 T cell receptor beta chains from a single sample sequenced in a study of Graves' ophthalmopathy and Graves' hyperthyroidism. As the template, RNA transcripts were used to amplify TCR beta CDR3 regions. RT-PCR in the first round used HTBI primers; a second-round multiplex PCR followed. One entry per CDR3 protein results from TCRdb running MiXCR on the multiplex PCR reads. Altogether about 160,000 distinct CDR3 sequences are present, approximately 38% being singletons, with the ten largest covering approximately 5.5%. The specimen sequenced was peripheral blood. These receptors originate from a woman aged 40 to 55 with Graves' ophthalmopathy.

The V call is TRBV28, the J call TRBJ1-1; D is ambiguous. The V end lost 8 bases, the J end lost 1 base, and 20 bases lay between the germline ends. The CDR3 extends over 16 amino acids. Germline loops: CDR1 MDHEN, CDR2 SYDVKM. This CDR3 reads CASHSQYRRTNTEAFF. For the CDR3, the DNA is TGTGCCAGCCATTCCCAATACCGAAGGACGAACACTGAAGCTTTCTTT.

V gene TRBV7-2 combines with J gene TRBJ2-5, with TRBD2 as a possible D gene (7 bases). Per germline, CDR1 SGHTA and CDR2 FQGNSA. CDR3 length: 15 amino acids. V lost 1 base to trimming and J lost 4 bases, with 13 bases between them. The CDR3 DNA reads TGTGCCAGCAGCTTAGGTGGGGGGGCCCCAGAGACCCAGTACTTC. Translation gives CASSLGGGAPETQYF.

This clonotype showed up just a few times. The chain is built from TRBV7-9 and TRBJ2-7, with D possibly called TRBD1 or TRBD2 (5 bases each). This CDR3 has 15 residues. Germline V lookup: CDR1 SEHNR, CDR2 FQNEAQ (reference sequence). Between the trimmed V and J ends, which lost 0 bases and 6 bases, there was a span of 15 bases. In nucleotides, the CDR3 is TGTGCCAGCAGCTTAGCGGGGACCGCGGCATCCGAGCAGTACTTC. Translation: CASSLAGTAASEQYF.

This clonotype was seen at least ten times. The CDR3 DNA follows: TGTGCCAGCAGCCCTTTAGCGGGGAACACCGGGGAGCTGTTTTTT. Protein product: CASSPLAGNTGELFF. The chain uses TRBV4-2 and TRBJ2-2; 7 bases fit TRBD2. This CDR3 spans 15 amino acids. With 4 bases clipped from V and 1 base from J, the junction kept 3 bases outside the gene matches. CDR1 LGHNA and CDR2 YNFKEQ come from the germline V gene.

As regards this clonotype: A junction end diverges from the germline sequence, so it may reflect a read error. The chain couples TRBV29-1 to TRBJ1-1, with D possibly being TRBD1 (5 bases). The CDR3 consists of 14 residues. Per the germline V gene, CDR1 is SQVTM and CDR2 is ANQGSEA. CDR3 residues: CNVGPQGESTEAFF. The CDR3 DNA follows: TGCAACGTTGGGCCCCAGGGTGAGAGCACTGAAGCTTTCTTT.

The CDR3 DNA is TGTGCCAGCAGTGCCACAATCGAGGGGACCCAGTACTTC. Protein sequence: CASSATIEGTQYF. The rearrangement links TRBV6-1 to TRBJ2-5, with D maybe TRBD2 (5 bases). CDR1 and CDR2 from the germline V gene are MNHNS and SASEGT. The ends were cut back, 4 bases at V and 7 bases at J, with 13 bases in the middle. This CDR3 contains 13 residues.

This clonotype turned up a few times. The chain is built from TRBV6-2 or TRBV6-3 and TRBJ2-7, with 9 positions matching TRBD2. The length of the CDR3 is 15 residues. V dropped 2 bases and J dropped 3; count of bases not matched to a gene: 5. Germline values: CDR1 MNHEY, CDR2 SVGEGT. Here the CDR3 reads CASSYPRLAVYEQYF. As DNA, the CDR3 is TGTGCCAGCAGTTACCCAAGACTAGCGGTCTACGAGCAGTACTTC.

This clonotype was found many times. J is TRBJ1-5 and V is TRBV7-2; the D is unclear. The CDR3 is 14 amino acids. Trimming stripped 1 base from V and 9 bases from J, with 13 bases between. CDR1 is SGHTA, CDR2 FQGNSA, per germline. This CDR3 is CASSLVSPPGPQHF. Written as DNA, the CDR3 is TGTGCCAGCAGCTTAGTAAGCCCCCCAGGGCCCCAGCATTTT.

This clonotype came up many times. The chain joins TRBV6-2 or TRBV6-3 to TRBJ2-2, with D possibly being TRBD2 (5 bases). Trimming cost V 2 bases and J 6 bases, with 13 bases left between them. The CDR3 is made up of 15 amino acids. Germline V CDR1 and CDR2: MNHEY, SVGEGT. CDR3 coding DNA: TGTGCCAGCAGTTACGGAGGCCCTGGGCCCGGGGAGCTGTTTTTT. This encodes CASSYGGPGPGELFF.

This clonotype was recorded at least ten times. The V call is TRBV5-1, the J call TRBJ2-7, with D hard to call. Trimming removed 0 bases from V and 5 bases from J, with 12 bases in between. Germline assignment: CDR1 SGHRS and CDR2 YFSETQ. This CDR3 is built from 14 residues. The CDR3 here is CASSLGSAPDEQYF. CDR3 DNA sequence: TGCGCCAGCAGCTTGGGTTCCGCCCCGGACGAGCAGTACTTC.

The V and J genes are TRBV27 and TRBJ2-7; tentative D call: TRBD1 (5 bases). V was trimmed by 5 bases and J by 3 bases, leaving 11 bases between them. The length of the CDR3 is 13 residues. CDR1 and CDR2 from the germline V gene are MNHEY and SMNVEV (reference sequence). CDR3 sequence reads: CASSVGQDYEQYF. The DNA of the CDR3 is TGTGCCAGCAGTGTCGGACAAGACTACGAGCAGTACTTC.

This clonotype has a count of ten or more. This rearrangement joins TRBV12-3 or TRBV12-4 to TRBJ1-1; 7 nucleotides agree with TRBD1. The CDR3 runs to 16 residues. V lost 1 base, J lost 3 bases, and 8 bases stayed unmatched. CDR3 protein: CASSLGAGTDYTEAFF. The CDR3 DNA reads TGTGCCAGCAGTTTAGGCGCCGGGACAGATTACACTGAAGCTTTCTTT.

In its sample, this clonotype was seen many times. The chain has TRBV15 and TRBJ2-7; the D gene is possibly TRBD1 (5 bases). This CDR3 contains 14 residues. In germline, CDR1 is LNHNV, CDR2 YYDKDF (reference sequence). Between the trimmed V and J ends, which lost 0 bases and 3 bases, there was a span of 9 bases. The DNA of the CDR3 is TGTGCCACCAGCAGAGAATGGGGCAACTACGAGCAGTACTTC. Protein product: CATSREWGNYEQYF.

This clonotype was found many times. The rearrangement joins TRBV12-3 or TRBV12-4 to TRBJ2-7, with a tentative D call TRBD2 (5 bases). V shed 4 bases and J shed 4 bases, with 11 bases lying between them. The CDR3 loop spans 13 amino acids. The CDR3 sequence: CASSSADAYEQYF. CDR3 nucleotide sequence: TGTGCCAGCAGTTCAGCGGACGCGTACGAGCAGTACTTC.